The source of this T cell receptor beta chain is a study of cytomegalovirus exposure and HLA in healthy donors. At the level of the study: Of roughly 360 genotyped donors, roughly 80% grouped in the Caucasian-associated ancestry cluster. General study results and limits: For presence/absence analyses, sequencing depth was assumed to be roughly uniform across donors. Per a later analysis, fewer than 20,000 TCR beta sequences showed association with HLA alleles at 0.05 false discovery rate.

This CDR3 spans 17 amino acids. In germline, CDR1 is WSHSY, CDR2 SAAADI. The V and J ends lost 5 bases and 10 bases, in that order; junction bases with no gene match: 16. The PCR made use of 60 Vbeta and 13 Jbeta primers. The protocol was immunoSEQ multiplex PCR, while the TCRdb copy is restricted to in-frame clones and leaves out a portion. The sample yields fewer than 250,000 clones, over 65% seen once. Turning to this clone: What it binds is not known.

This chain joins TRBV10-2 and TRBJ2-1; 11 positions match TRBD2. The source material was PBMCs. This clonotype was sampled from a man in his late teens or twenties in good health and CMV-seronegative. The CDR3 region has the DNA TGCGCCAGCAGTCCCATGGGCCGACTAGCGGGGATAGGGGAGCAGTTCTTC. It translates to CASSPMGRLAGIGEQFF.